This T cell receptor (beta chain) emerged from a study of T cells and Merkel cell carcinoma outcomes. Study observations and caveats: Reportedly, T-cell repertoire with density predicts Merkel cell carcinoma outcomes.

Trimming shortened V by 5 bases and J by 8 bases, and 13 bases separated the two germline ends. CDR1 SQVTM and CDR2 ANQGSEA come from the germline V gene. The length of the CDR3 is 12 residues. Clones were sequenced by immunoSEQ multiplex PCR, and TCRdb holds only the in-frame ones, with some missing. Altogether 15,000 to 25,000 clones are present, roughly 80% being singletons, with the ten largest covering 3% to 3.5%. In regard to this clone: Its antigen is still unknown.

The rearrangement joins TRBV29-1 to TRBJ1-5, with D maybe TRBD1 (6 bases). This TCR came from a human donor with Merkel cell carcinoma. Sequencing was carried out using tumor tissue from Merkel cell carcinoma. The CDR3 spells CSVSGGGEPQHF. The CDR3 region has the DNA TGCAGCGTTTCGGGGGGCGGTGAGCCCCAGCATTTT.